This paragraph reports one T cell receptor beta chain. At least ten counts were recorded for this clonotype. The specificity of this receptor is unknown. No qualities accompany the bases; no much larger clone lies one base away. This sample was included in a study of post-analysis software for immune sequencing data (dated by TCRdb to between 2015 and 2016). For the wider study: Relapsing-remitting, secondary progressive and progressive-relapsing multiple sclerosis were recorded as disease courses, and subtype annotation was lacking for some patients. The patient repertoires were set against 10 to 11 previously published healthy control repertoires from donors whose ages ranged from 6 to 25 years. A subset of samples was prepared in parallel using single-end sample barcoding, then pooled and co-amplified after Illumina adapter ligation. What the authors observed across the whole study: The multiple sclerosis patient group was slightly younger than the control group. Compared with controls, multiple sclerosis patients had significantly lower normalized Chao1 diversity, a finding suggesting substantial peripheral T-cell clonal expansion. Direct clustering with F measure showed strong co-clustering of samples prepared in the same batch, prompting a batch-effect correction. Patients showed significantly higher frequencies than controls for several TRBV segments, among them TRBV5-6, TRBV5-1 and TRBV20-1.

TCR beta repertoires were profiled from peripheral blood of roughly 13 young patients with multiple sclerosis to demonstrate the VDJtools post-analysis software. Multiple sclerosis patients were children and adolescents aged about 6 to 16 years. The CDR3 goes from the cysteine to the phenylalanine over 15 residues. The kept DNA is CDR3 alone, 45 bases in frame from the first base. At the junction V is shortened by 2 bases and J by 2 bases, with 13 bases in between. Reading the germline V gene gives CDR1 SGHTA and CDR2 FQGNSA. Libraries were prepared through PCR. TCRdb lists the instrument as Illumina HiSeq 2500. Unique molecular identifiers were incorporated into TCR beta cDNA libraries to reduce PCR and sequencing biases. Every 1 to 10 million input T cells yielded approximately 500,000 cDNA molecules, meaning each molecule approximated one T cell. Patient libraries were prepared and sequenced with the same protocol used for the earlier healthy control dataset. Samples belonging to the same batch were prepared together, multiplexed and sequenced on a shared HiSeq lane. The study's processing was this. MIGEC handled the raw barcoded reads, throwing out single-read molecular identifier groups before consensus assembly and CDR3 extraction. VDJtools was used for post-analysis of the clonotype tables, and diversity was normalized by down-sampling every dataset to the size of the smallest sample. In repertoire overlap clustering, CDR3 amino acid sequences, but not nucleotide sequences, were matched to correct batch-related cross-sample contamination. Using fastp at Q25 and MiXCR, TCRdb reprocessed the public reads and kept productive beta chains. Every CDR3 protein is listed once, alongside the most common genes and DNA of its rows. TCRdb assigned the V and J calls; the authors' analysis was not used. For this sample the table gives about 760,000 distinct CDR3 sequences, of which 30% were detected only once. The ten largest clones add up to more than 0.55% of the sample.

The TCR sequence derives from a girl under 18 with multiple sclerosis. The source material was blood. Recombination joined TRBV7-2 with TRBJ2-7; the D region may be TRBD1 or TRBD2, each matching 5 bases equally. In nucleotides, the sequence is TGTGCCAGCAGCTTAACCGGGACGTTGACCTACGAGCAGTACTTC. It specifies CASSLTGTLTYEQYF.